Shown below are 31 T cell receptor beta chains from a single sample sequenced in a study of human thymus T cells. The protocol was immunoSEQ multiplex PCR, while the TCRdb copy is restricted to in-frame clones and leaves out a portion. The table lists roughly 77,000 clones, approximately 95% of them singletons. Resections that were taken during corrective heart surgery supplied the thymus tissue. Source material: thymus tissue. All receptors come from a girl in the first two years of life with a congenital heart defect but otherwise immunologically healthy.

This rearrangement joins TRBV5-1 to TRBJ1-1, with D possibly matching TRBD1 (5 bases). V was cut by 0 bases and J by 0 bases, with 12 bases left in between. From germline, CDR1 is SGHRS and CDR2 YFSETQ. CDR3 size: 16 residues. The CDR3 coding sequence is TGCGCCAGCAGCTTGGCAGGGAGAGAAATGAACACTGAAGCTTTCTTT. It encodes CASSLAGREMNTEAFF.

The chain combines TRBV5-1 with TRBJ2-1, with 11 positions matching TRBD2. The CDR3 covers 15 residues. The V gene end was trimmed by 0 bases and the J gene end by 7 bases; junction bases not matched to a gene: 3. CDR1 SGHRS and CDR2 YFSETQ come from the germline V gene. Here the CDR3 reads CASSLGLAGFNEQFF. The CDR3 DNA reads TGCGCCAGCAGCTTGGGACTAGCGGGATTTAATGAGCAGTTCTTC.

The V call is TRBV4-1, the J call TRBJ2-7, with 8 bases aligning to TRBD2. The CDR3 runs to 16 residues. V lost 4 bases to trimming and J lost 0 bases; unmatched junction nucleotides: 8. Germline lookup yields CDR1 MGHRA and CDR2 YSYEKL. The CDR3 nucleotides are TGCGCCAGCAGCCTCCGCAGCGGGAGTACCTCCTACGAGCAGTACTTC. Its translation: CASSLRSGSTSYEQYF.

J is TRBJ2-2 and V is TRBV7-2, with 14 bases fitting TRBD2. Germline lookup yields CDR1 SGHTA and CDR2 FQGNSA. The CDR3 spans 18 residues. The trim removed 5 bases at V and 5 bases at J, leaving 10 bases unmatched. The CDR3 coding sequence is TGTGCCAGCAGCCCACCATACTGGACTAGCGGGAGGACCGGGGAGCTGTTTTTT. This codes for CASSPPYWTSGRTGELFF.

The V and J genes are TRBV2 and TRBJ2-1; 14 bases fit TRBD2. Germline CDR1 and CDR2: SNHLY and FYNNEI. The CDR3 runs 22 residues. V trimming: 2 bases; J trimming: 7 bases; junction bases outside the gene matches: 22. This chain's CDR3 is CASSEPPRDRIRLAGGENEQFF. CDR3 coding DNA: TGTGCCAGCAGTGAACCCCCCCGGGACAGGATTCGACTAGCGGGAGGGGAAAATGAGCAGTTCTTC.

V is TRBV9 and J is TRBJ1-1; D may be TRBD1 (6 bases). The CDR3 spans 13 residues. Trimming left V 3 bases short and J 5 bases short, with 11 bases between. Looked up from germline, CDR1 is SGDLS and CDR2 is YYNGEE. The CDR3 loop is CASSATGTTEAFF. The CDR3 coding sequence is TGTGCCAGCAGCGCGACCGGGACAACTGAAGCTTTCTTT.

The chain recombines TRBV6-5 with TRBJ2-1; a weak D match, TRBD2 (6 bases). Germline V lookup: CDR1 MNHEY, CDR2 SVGAGI. CDR3 length: 15 residues. Trimming left V 5 bases short and J 3 bases short, with 14 bases between. The CDR3 region has the DNA TGTGCCAGCAGTCCTGTGCTAGCGAACTACAATGAGCAGTTCTTC. Its translation: CASSPVLANYNEQFF.

This clone was observed a single time. The chain carries TRBV11-2 and TRBJ2-1; TRBD1 is a possible D gene (6 bases). Per the germline V gene, CDR1 is SGHAT and CDR2 is FQNNGV. The ends were cut back, 4 bases at V and 9 bases at J, with 22 bases in the middle. The CDR3 is 16 residues long. CDR3: CASSWGLFPRFGEQFF. CDR3 DNA sequence: TGTGCCAGCAGCTGGGGGCTATTCCCCCGGTTTGGTGAGCAGTTCTTC.

The chain has TRBV27 and TRBJ2-5; D is possibly TRBD2 (5 bases). Germline loops: CDR1 MNHEY, CDR2 SMNVEV (reference sequence). The germline V and J ends were trimmed by 5 bases and 2 bases, with 9 bases remaining between them. The CDR3 is 13 residues long. The CDR3 DNA reads as TGTGCCAGCAGTCTTCGGGAACAAGAGACCCAGTACTTC. It specifies CASSLREQETQYF.

The rearrangement joins TRBV5-1 to TRBJ2-5; D unclear. The CDR3 is 14 amino acids. Germline loops: CDR1 SGHRS, CDR2 YFSETQ. Trimming took 0 bases from V and 3 from J, leaving 9 bases between them. The CDR3, as DNA: TGCGCCAGCAGCTTGGCGGTCCTTGAAGAGACCCAGTACTTC. It translates to CASSLAVLEETQYF.

This clone appeared a single time. The J gene is TRBJ1-2, the V gene TRBV6-1; TRBD1 might be the D (5 bases). V was clipped by 2 bases and J by 6 bases, with 10 bases between them. CDR1 is MNHNS, CDR2 SASEGT, per germline. The CDR3 sequence is 13 residues long. This CDR3 reads CASSERGEDGYTF. CDR3 bases: TGTGCCAGCAGTGAACGGGGGGAAGATGGCTACACCTTC.

The DNA for the CDR3 is TGTGCCAGCAGCGCGGACACACACAGCTCCTACGAGCAGTACTTC. Amino acid sequence: CASSADTHSSYEQYF. V gene TRBV11-2 combines with J gene TRBJ2-7; D possibly corresponds to TRBD1 (5 bases). The CDR3 contains 15 residues. From germline, CDR1 is SGHAT and CDR2 FQNNGV. V was shortened by 5 bases and J by 0 bases, with 14 bases between the two germline ends.

DNA of the CDR3: TGTGCCAGCAGCCTGACCCCCGTGGGAGGCATTCAGTACTTC. Residues: CASSLTPVGGIQYF. The V and J genes are TRBV11-2 and TRBJ2-4; D is perhaps TRBD2 (6 bases). CDR1 is SGHAT and CDR2 is FQNNGV in the germline V gene. V lost 5 bases and J lost 9, with 17 bases in between. The length of the CDR3 is 14 residues.

The genes are TRBV28 and TRBJ2-3; no definite D call. Germline V gene data show CDR1 as MDHEN and CDR2 as SYDVKM. The CDR3 sequence is 17 residues long. V lost 5 bases, J lost 0 bases, and 18 bases lay in between. For the CDR3, the DNA is TGTGCCAGCAGTCCGTCGTTGGGCAGGCATAGCACAGATACGCAGTATTTT. It codes for CASSPSLGRHSTDTQYF.

About this clone itself: Other DNA sequences within the sample encode an identical CDR3. The chain uses TRBV5-1 and TRBJ1-5; the D gene is possibly TRBD1 (5 bases). Germline loops: CDR1 SGHRS, CDR2 YFSETQ. This CDR3 has 13 residues. Trimming cost V 0 bases and J 5 bases, with 6 bases left between them. The CDR3 protein is CASSLEGYQPQHF. CDR3 nucleotide sequence: TGCGCCAGCAGCTTGGAGGGGTATCAGCCCCAGCATTTT.

The chain uses TRBV4-1 and TRBJ2-1; 10 bases fit TRBD2. The V and J ends lost 1 base and 4 bases, in that order; junction bases with no gene match: 4. CDR3 length equals 16 residues. The germline V gene encodes CDR1 MGHRA and CDR2 YSYEKL. This CDR3 reads CASSQGGLAEYNEQFF. The CDR3 nucleotides are TGCGCCAGCAGCCAAGGTGGACTAGCGGAGTACAATGAGCAGTTCTTC.

V gene TRBV7-2 combines with J gene TRBJ2-5, with D possibly matching TRBD2 (6 bases). Germline V gene sequence: CDR1 SGHTA, CDR2 FQGNSA. Between the trimmed V and J ends, which lost 2 bases and 4 bases, there was a span of 8 bases. The CDR3 extends over 13 amino acids. The CDR3 nucleotides read TGTGCCAGCAGCTTATGGGGAGGAGAGACCCAGTACTTC. Translation: CASSLWGGETQYF. Full variable domain (outside the CDR3, taken from reference TRBV7-2 and TRBJ2-5): GAGVSQSPSNKVTEKGKDVELRCDPISGHTALYWYRQSLGQGLEFLIYFQGNSAPDKSGLPSDRFSAERTGGSVSTLTIQRTQQEDSAVYLCASSLWGGETQYFGPGTRLLVL.

The J gene is TRBJ1-2, the V gene TRBV6-4; perhaps TRBD1 as D (5 bases). This CDR3 is 16 amino acids long. Germline CDR1 is MRHNA and CDR2 is SNTAGT. Trimming pared 2 bases from V and 4 bases from J, leaving 17 bases between. CDR3 DNA sequence: TGTGCCAGCAGTGACCCCCCTGGGGACGGGCGCTATGGCTACACCTTC. Its protein is CASSDPPGDGRYGYTF.

V usage is TRBV27 and J usage is TRBJ1-6; 9 nucleotides align to TRBD1. Looked up from germline, CDR1 is MNHEY and CDR2 is SMNVEV (reference sequence). The ends lost 7 bases at V and 7 bases at J; junction bases unmatched: 8. The CDR3 is 15 amino acids. This chain's CDR3 is CASTLDRGGNSPLHF. CDR3 sequence (DNA): TGTGCCAGCACCCTGGACAGGGGAGGGAATTCACCCCTCCACTTT.

The V call is TRBV11-2, the J call TRBJ2-2; no definite D call. The V and J ends lost 9 bases and 3 bases respectively, with 8 bases between them. Germline V gene lookup returns CDR1 SGHAT and CDR2 FQNNGV. This CDR3 spans 12 amino acids. The DNA for the CDR3 is TGTGCCAGGGGATCTGACACCGGGGAGCTGTTTTTT. It is translated as CARGSDTGELFF.

The chain combines TRBV7-8 with TRBJ1-1, with 8 bases matching TRBD1. Germline CDR1 is SGHVS and CDR2 is FQNEAQ. This CDR3 spans 16 amino acids. The V and J ends lost 1 base and 3 bases, in that order; junction bases with no gene match: 7. The CDR3 DNA follows: TGTGCCAGCAGCTTAGTCCTGCAGGGGGCGGACACTGAAGCTTTCTTT. It codes for CASSLVLQGADTEAFF. Supplemented by reference TRBV7-8 and TRBJ1-1, the full variable domain reads GAGVSQSPRYKVAKRGQDVALRCDPISGHVSLFWYQQALGQGPEFLTYFQNEAQLDKSGLPSDRFFAERPEGSVSTLKIQRTQQEDSAVYLCASSLVLQGADTEAFFGQGTRLTVV.

The rearrangement joins TRBV7-2 to TRBJ2-3; 10 bases map to TRBD2. This CDR3 has 15 amino acids. Trimming at V came to 5 bases and at J to 3 bases, leaving 5 bases not matched to a gene. CDR1 is SGHTA, CDR2 FQGNSA, per germline. Written as DNA, the CDR3 is TGTGCCAGCAGCCCTAGCGGGAGTCGAACAGATACGCAGTATTTT. Encoded protein: CASSPSGSRTDTQYF.

The CDR3 nucleotides are TGCGCCAGCAGCTTGCCCCCGGGAGGCACCACAGATACGCAGTATTTT. Its protein is CASSLPPGGTTDTQYF. V usage is TRBV5-1 and J usage is TRBJ2-3; 7 positions match TRBD2. V lost 1 base, J lost 2 bases, and 7 bases stayed unmatched. Germline V lookup: CDR1 SGHRS, CDR2 YFSETQ. This CDR3 contains 16 residues.

This clone occurred once. The chain links TRBV5-6 to TRBJ1-4; possibly TRBD1 for D (6 bases). The CDR3 covers 18 residues. Between the trimmed V and J ends, which lost 2 bases and 0 bases, there was a span of 17 bases. Germline V gives CDR1 SGHDT, CDR2 YYEEEE. CDR3 protein: CASSFQTSYRATNEKLFF. The CDR3 nucleotides read TGTGCCAGCAGCTTCCAAACCTCATACAGGGCAACTAATGAAAAACTGTTTTTT.

V and J are TRBV7-2 and TRBJ2-4; a possible D gene is TRBD1 (6 bases). V dropped 4 bases and J dropped 3 bases, with 16 bases sitting between them. This CDR3 is 16 amino acids long. Germline V CDR1 and CDR2: SGHTA, FQGNSA. This chain's CDR3 is CASSSNARTDKNIQYF. The CDR3, as DNA: TGTGCCAGCAGCTCAAATGCTAGGACAGACAAAAACATTCAGTACTTC.

This chain uses TRBV5-4 with TRBJ2-3; 8 bases are a match to TRBD2. Germline trimming cut 0 bases from V and 3 bases from J; bases unmatched to any gene: 9. CDR1 and CDR2 (germline): SGHNT, YYREEE (reference sequence). This CDR3 is 17 amino acids long. CDR3 DNA sequence: TGTGCCAGCAGCTTGGGCCTGGAGCGGGAGAGGACAGATACGCAGTATTTT. Translating it yields CASSLGLERERTDTQYF.

The chain employs TRBV5-1 and TRBJ2-1; 7 bases align to TRBD2. The J segment lost 3 bases and the V segment lost 0 bases, leaving 12 bases of the junction unmatched. Germline V gives CDR1 SGHRS, CDR2 YFSETQ. The CDR3 contains 18 residues. CDR3 sequence reads: CASSLVVAGGVDYNEQFF. CDR3 DNA: TGCGCCAGCAGCTTGGTGGTAGCGGGTGGTGTGGACTACAATGAGCAGTTCTTC.

This clone has more than one count but fewer than ten. The chain is built from TRBV6-5 and TRBJ1-2; the D is unclear. V shed 5 bases and J shed 4 bases, with 11 bases lying between them. This CDR3 has 13 amino acids. In germline, CDR1 is MNHEY, CDR2 SVGAGI. This CDR3 is CASSLDGSYGYTF. The CDR3 DNA sequence: TGTGCCAGCAGTCTGGACGGCAGCTATGGCTACACCTTC.

The CDR3 spells CATSRGTCGDYGYTF. The DNA of the CDR3 is TGTGCCACCAGCAGAGGGACATGTGGGGACTATGGCTACACCTTC. This chain joins TRBV15 and TRBJ1-2, with D perhaps matching TRBD1 (5 bases). CDR1 and CDR2 from the germline V gene are LNHNV and YYDKDF (reference sequence). V was clipped by 1 base and J by 3 bases, with 12 bases between them. The CDR3 loop spans 15 amino acids.

This sequence joins TRBV9 and TRBJ2-7; D gene uncertain. V gave up 3 bases and J gave up 0 bases, with 13 bases separating them. The CDR3 is made up of 15 amino acids. Germline CDR1 and CDR2: SGDLS and YYNGEE. CDR3 protein: CASSANSSPSYEQYF. CDR3 coding DNA: TGTGCCAGCAGCGCCAATTCAAGCCCCTCCTACGAGCAGTACTTC.

This clone was picked up one time. The rearrangement joins TRBV27 to TRBJ2-7, with 8 bases that match TRBD2. J was trimmed by 3 bases and V by 6 bases; bases with no gene match: 16. Germline assignment: CDR1 MNHEY and CDR2 SMNVEV (reference sequence). The length of the CDR3 is 17 residues. The CDR3 here is CASSPPGDREGHYEQYF. DNA of the CDR3: TGTGCCAGCAGCCCCCCCGGCGACCGGGAGGGCCACTACGAGCAGTACTTC.